Each of the 17 T cell receptor beta chains below was sequenced from the same sample in a study of blood T cell repertoires in COVID-19. Clones were sequenced by immunoSEQ multiplex PCR, and TCRdb holds only the in-frame ones, with some missing. This table has about 30,000 clones, around 74% appearing once. The sequenced sample consisted of peripheral blood. Receptor source: a woman aged 65 to 85 with active or convalescent COVID-19.

The chain has TRBV28 and TRBJ1-3; D gene ambiguous. The CDR3 has 13 amino acids. V was shortened by 1 base and J by 2 bases, with 3 bases between the two germline ends. Germline values: CDR1 MDHEN, CDR2 SYDVKM. The CDR3 coding sequence is TGTGCCAGCAGTTTATTTACTGGAAACACCATATATTTT. As protein: CASSLFTGNTIYF.

The chain links TRBV5-6 to TRBJ2-6, with D possibly TRBD2 on 5 matching bases. The CDR3 spans 17 residues. The germline CDR1 and CDR2 sequences are SGHDT and YYEEEE. The ends were cut back, 0 bases at V and 0 bases at J, with 10 bases in the middle. The CDR3 DNA follows: TGTGCCAGCAGCTTGGTGGTGGGAGTCTCTGGGGCCAACGTCCTGACTTTC. Residues: CASSLVVGVSGANVLTF.

This chain uses TRBV6-6 with TRBJ1-6; D call uncertain. CDR1 MNHNY and CDR2 SVGAGI come from the germline V gene (reference sequence). V lost 5 bases, J lost 2 bases, and 7 bases lay in between. The CDR3 is 14 residues long. CDR3 coding DNA: TGTGCCAGCAGTGAGGGAGCCTATAATTCACCCCTCCACTTT. Translation: CASSEGAYNSPLHF.

This chain uses TRBV11-2 with TRBJ2-1; D perhaps matches TRBD2 (7 bases). V was shortened by 4 bases and J by 4 bases, with 14 bases between the two germline ends. CDR3 length equals 15 residues. Germline V lookup: CDR1 SGHAT, CDR2 FQNNGV. CDR3 sequence: CASSSTGTTYNEQFF. For the CDR3, the DNA is TGTGCCAGCAGCTCTACAGGGACTACTTACAATGAGCAGTTCTTC.

This chain's CDR3 is CASPGGYRDVNTEAFF. In DNA, the CDR3 is TGTGCCAGCCCAGGGGGATACAGGGATGTGAACACTGAAGCTTTCTTT. The rearrangement links TRBV3-1 (or the pseudogene TRBV3-2) to TRBJ1-1; 7 bases map to TRBD1. Germline CDR1 LGHDT, CDR2 YNNKEL (reference sequence). This CDR3 contains 16 residues. V lost 8 bases to trimming and J lost 0 bases; unmatched junction nucleotides: 12.

This clone was observed a single time. The rearrangement links TRBV11-3 to TRBJ2-3; 8 bases align to TRBD2. This CDR3 has 15 amino acids. Germline-derived CDR1 and CDR2 are SGHNT and YENEEA. With V trimmed by 4 bases and J by 3 bases, 6 bases remained unmatched. Here the CDR3 DNA reads TGTGCCAGCAGCTCCGGACTAGCAGGGACAGATACGCAGTATTTT. Translated, it gives CASSSGLAGTDTQYF. Filled out from reference TRBV11-3 and TRBJ2-3, the complete variable domain reads EAGVVQSPRYKIIEKKQPVAFWCNPISGHNTLYWYLQNLGQGPELLIRYENEEAVDDSQLPKDRFSAERLKGVDSTLKIQPAELGDSAVYLCASSSGLAGTDTQYFGPGTRLTVL.

The chain employs TRBV11-3 and TRBJ2-1; TRBD2 matches at 12 bases. V gave up 5 bases and J gave up 10 bases; unmatched junction bases: 9. Germline V CDR1 and CDR2: SGHNT, YENEEA. The CDR3 runs 15 residues. CDR3 nucleotides: TGTGCCAGCAGCCGAACTAGCGGGAGGTTGGACGAGCAGTTCTTC. This gives the protein CASSRTSGRLDEQFF.

This chain connects TRBV11-3 to TRBJ2-7, with D tentatively TRBD2 (5 bases). Trimming pared 0 bases from V and 4 bases from J, leaving 13 bases between. CDR3 length: 15 amino acids. Per the germline V gene, CDR1 is SGHNT and CDR2 is YENEEA. CDR3 residues: CASSLDSAGSYEQYF. As DNA, the CDR3 is TGTGCCAGCAGCTTAGATTCGGCGGGTTCTTACGAGCAGTACTTC.

The rearrangement uses TRBV7-2 and TRBJ2-2, with D unresolved. There are 15 residues in the CDR3. CDR1 is SGHTA and CDR2 is FQGNSA in the germline V gene. V was trimmed by 0 bases and J by 0 bases, leaving 5 bases between them. DNA of the CDR3: TGTGCCAGCAGCTTAGCCCAGACGAACACCGGGGAGCTGTTTTTT. Encoded protein: CASSLAQTNTGELFF. The variable domain in full, completed from reference TRBV7-2 and TRBJ2-2, reads GAGVSQSPSNKVTEKGKDVELRCDPISGHTALYWYRQSLGQGLEFLIYFQGNSAPDKSGLPSDRFSAERTGGSVSTLTIQRTQQEDSAVYLCASSLAQTNTGELFFGEGSRLTVL.

V and J are TRBV3-1 (or the pseudogene TRBV3-2) and TRBJ2-6, with a tentative D call TRBD1 (6 bases). The length of the CDR3 is 16 residues. CDR1 and CDR2 from the germline V gene are LGHDT and YNNKEL (reference sequence). Trimming removed 3 bases at V and 4 bases at J, with 13 bases between. The CDR3 loop is CASSQETGSGANVLTF. CDR3 coding DNA: TGTGCCAGCAGCCAGGAAACAGGGTCCGGGGCCAACGTCCTGACTTTC.

A single count supports this clone. J is TRBJ2-6 and V is TRBV7-2, with D unclear. Trimming pared 5 bases from V and 8 bases from J, leaving 13 bases between. CDR3 length equals 14 residues. The germline CDR1 and CDR2 sequences are SGHTA and FQGNSA. The CDR3 reads CASSGFSRTNVLTF. The CDR3 DNA reads as TGTGCCAGCAGCGGTTTCTCTAGGACCAACGTCCTGACTTTC. The full variable domain, in which reference TRBV7-2 and TRBJ2-6 provide the parts outside the CDR3, is GAGVSQSPSNKVTEKGKDVELRCDPISGHTALYWYRQSLGQGLEFLIYFQGNSAPDKSGLPSDRFSAERTGGSVSTLTIQRTQQEDSAVYLCASSGFSRTNVLTFGAGSRLTVL.

The V gene is TRBV11-3, the J gene TRBJ2-2; tentative D call: TRBD1 (6 bases). The CDR3 spans 13 residues. Trimming cost V 6 bases and J 6 bases, with 11 bases left between them. Germline V lookup: CDR1 SGHNT, CDR2 YENEEA. CDR3 sequence (DNA): TGTGCCAGCAGAGGCAGGGGAGCCGGGGAGCTGTTTTTT. The encoded protein is CASRGRGAGELFF.

This clone came up once. The rearrangement joins TRBV5-6 to TRBJ1-1; TRBD1 aligns across 8 bases. The V gene end was trimmed by 1 base and the J gene end by 7 bases; junction bases not matched to a gene: 3. Looked up from germline, CDR1 is SGHDT and CDR2 is YYEEEE. The CDR3 is made up of 13 amino acids. CDR3 nucleotide sequence: TGTGCCAGCAGCTTGCAGACAGGGGATGAAGCTTTCTTT. This codes for CASSLQTGDEAFF. The variable domain in full, completed from reference TRBV5-6 and TRBJ1-1, reads DAGVTQSPTHLIKTRGQQVTLRCSPKSGHDTVSWYQQALGQGPQFIFQYYEEEERQRGNFPDRFSGHQFPNYSSELNVNALLLGDSALYLCASSLQTGDEAFFGQGTRLTVV.

This clone appeared once. V gene TRBV7-8 combines with J gene TRBJ1-2; D possibly corresponds to TRBD1 (6 bases). Trimming stripped 0 bases from V and 5 bases from J, with 10 bases between. Germline V gene data show CDR1 as SGHVS and CDR2 as FQNEAQ. This CDR3 spans 14 amino acids. The CDR3 loop reads CASSLAGGQYGYTF. The DNA for the CDR3 is TGTGCCAGCAGCTTAGCGGGGGGGCAATATGGCTACACCTTC.

The genes are TRBV28 and TRBJ1-5; 9 positions agree with TRBD1. Losses at the gene ends were 5 bases for V and 2 bases for J; bases not matched to a gene: 7. Germline loops: CDR1 MDHEN, CDR2 SYDVKM. This CDR3 spans 16 amino acids. CDR3 amino acids: CASSPRTGAGNQPQHF. In DNA form, the CDR3 reads TGTGCCAGCAGTCCCCGGACAGGGGCAGGCAATCAGCCCCAGCATTTT. Full variable domain (missing parts from reference TRBV28 and TRBJ1-5): DVKVTQSSRYLVKRTGEKVFLECVQDMDHENMFWYRQDPGLGLRLIYFSYDVKMKEKGDIPEGYSVSREKKERFSLILESASTNQTSMYLCASSPRTGAGNQPQHFGDGTRLSIL.

The genes are TRBV7-2 and TRBJ1-1; D might be TRBD1 (5 bases). V was pared by 0 bases and J by 5 bases, with 10 bases between. Per germline, CDR1 SGHTA and CDR2 FQGNSA. The CDR3 sequence is 14 residues long. The CDR3 nucleotides read TGTGCCAGCAGCTTAGCCCAGGGTCAAACTGAAGCTTTCTTT. As protein: CASSLAQGQTEAFF.

This rearrangement joins TRBV27 to TRBJ1-2; maybe TRBD1 (6 bases). The CDR3 is 15 residues long. Germline lookup yields CDR1 MNHEY and CDR2 SMNVEV (reference sequence). The V end lost 5 bases, the J end lost 1 base, and 14 bases lay between the germline ends. This CDR3 reads CASSPGQRDNYGYTF. CDR3 nucleotides: TGTGCCAGCAGTCCCGGACAGAGAGATAACTATGGCTACACCTTC.